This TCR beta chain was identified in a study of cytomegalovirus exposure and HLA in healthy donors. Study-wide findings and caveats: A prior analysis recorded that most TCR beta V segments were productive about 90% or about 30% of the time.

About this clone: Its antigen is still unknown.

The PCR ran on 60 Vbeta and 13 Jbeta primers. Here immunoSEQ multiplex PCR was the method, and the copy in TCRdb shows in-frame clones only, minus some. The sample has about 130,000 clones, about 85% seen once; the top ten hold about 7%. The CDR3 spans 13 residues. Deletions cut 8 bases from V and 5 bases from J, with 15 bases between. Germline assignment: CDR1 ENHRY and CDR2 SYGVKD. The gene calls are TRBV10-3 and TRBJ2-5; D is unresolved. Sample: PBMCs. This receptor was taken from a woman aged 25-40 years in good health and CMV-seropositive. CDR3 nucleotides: TGTGCCATCGCCGCAAATCTGCGGGAGACCCAGTACTTC. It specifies CAIAANLRETQYF.